The entry below gives a single TCR beta chain sequence along with its context. What it recognizes is unknown. The junction departs from germline at one end; a sequencing error may be responsible. The CDR3 contains 14 residues. Germline V CDR1 and CDR2: MDHEN, SYDVKM. Naive CD8 T cells were sorted, and the gate applied was CD8+CD4-CCR7+CD45RA+. This sample is drawn from a study of molecular identifiers for immune sequencing clone quantification. Findings and caveats of the study: In naive cells, clones above 20 RNA copies held under 1% of molecules, whereas in effector cells they held over 99%. Single-cell amounts of spiked Jurkat TCR RNA were reportedly detectable among over 750,000 naive cells.

For bulk TCR libraries, previously described methods and listed TCR primers were used. TCRdb fed the PCR reads into MiXCR, producing one record per CDR3 protein. The repertoire holds about 630,000 distinct CDR3 sequences, with roughly 25% as singletons. The sample taken for sequencing was naive CD8+ T cells from blood, with Jurkat cell RNA spiked in. Indicated subset: FACS-sorted CD8+CD4-CCR7+CD45RA+ naive T cells. The V call is TRBV28, the J call TRBJ1-2; no reliable D call. This clonotype originated in a human donor in good health. Some libraries in this study had Jurkat cell RNA spiked in. The DNA of the CDR3 is TGTGCCAGCAGTGTCACCTACGAGGGCTATGACTACACCTTC. This gives the protein CASSVTYEGYDYTF.